One and the same sample provided the 4 T cell receptor beta chains below, sequenced in a study of blood T cell repertoires in COVID-19. Sequencing was performed with immunoSEQ multiplex PCR; in TCRdb, only in-frame clones are kept and a portion is missing. The repertoire holds some 250,000 clones, with more than 85% as singletons. The sequenced sample was peripheral blood. These receptors originate from an older woman with COVID-19, enrolled during active disease.

The chain has TRBV5-1 and TRBJ2-7, with TRBD2 matching over 8 bases. The germline V gene encodes CDR1 SGHRS and CDR2 YFSETQ. With V trimmed by 0 bases and J by 5 bases, 4 bases remained unmatched. The CDR3 totals 14 residues. The CDR3 nucleotides read TGCGCCAGCAGCTTGGGGGCGGGAGGTGACGAGCAGTACTTC. Its translation is CASSLGAGGDEQYF.

The sample holds one count of this clone. In nucleotides, the CDR3 is TGTGCCTGGACCACTAGCGGGACCCACAATGAGCAGTTCTTC. It encodes CAWTTSGTHNEQFF. J is TRBJ2-1 and V is TRBV30; the match to TRBD2 covers 10 bases. V lost 4 bases to trimming and J lost 5 bases; unmatched junction nucleotides: 5. The V gene's germline CDR1 is GTSNPN and CDR2 SVGIG (reference sequence). The CDR3 spans 14 residues.

V gene TRBV2 combines with J gene TRBJ2-5; no reliable D call. The CDR3 is 13 amino acids. Germline V lookup: CDR1 SNHLY, CDR2 FYNNEI. The V end was cut by 7 bases, the J end by 4 bases, with 13 bases between. The CDR3 sequence: CASIRSYPETQYF. Here the CDR3 DNA reads TGTGCCAGCATACGGAGTTACCCAGAGACCCAGTACTTC. Full variable domain (outside the CDR3, taken from reference TRBV2 and TRBJ2-5): EPEVTQTPSHQVTQMGQEVILRCVPISNHLYFYWYRQILGQKVEFLVSFYNNEISEKSEIFDDQFSVERPDGSNFTLKIRSTKLEDSAMYFCASIRSYPETQYFGPGTRLLVL.

This clone appeared a single time. The chain employs TRBV7-6 and TRBJ2-2, with TRBD1 matching over 12 bases. Germline CDR1 reads SGHVS; CDR2 reads FNYEAQ. V was pared by 5 bases and J by 13 bases, with 11 bases of the junction left unmatched. The CDR3 has 15 residues. The chain's CDR3 is CASSPRDRGLPTLFF. Written as DNA, the CDR3 is TGTGCCAGCAGCCCCCGGGACAGGGGGCTCCCCACGCTGTTTTTT.